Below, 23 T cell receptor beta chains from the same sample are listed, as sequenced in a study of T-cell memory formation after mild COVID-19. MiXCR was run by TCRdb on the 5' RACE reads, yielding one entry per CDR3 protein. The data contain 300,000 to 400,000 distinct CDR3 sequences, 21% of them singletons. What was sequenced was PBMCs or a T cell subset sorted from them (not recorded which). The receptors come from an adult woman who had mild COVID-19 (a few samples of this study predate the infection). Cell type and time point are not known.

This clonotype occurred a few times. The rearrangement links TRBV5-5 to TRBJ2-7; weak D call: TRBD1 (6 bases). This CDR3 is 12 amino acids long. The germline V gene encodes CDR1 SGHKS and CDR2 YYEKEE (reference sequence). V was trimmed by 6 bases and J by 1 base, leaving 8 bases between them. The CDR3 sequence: CASTDSSYEQYF. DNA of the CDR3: TGTGCCAGCACGGACAGTTCCTACGAGCAGTACTTC.

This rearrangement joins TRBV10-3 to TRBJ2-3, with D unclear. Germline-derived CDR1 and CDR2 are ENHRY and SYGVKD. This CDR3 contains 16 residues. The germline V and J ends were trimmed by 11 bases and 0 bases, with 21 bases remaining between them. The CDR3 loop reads CAPRRGTFFSTDTQYF. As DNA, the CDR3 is TGTGCCCCTCGAAGAGGCACCTTCTTTAGCACAGATACGCAGTATTTT.

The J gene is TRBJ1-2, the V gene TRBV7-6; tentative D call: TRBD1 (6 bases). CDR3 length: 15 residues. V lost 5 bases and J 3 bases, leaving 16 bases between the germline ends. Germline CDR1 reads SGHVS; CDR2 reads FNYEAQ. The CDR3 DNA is TGTGCCAGCAGCCCCGCAATTGGGGGCTACTATGGCTACACCTTC. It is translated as CASSPAIGGYYGYTF.

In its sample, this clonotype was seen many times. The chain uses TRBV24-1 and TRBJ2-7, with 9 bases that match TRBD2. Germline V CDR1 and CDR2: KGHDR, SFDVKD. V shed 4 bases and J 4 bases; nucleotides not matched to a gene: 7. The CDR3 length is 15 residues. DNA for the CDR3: TGTGCCACCAGTGACTCCGGGACTAGCCGGTACGAGCAGTACTTC. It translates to CATSDSGTSRYEQYF.

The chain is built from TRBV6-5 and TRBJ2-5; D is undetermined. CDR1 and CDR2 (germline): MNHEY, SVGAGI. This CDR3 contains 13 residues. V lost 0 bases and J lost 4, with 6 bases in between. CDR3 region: CASSYSKVETQYF. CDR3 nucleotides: TGTGCCAGCAGTTACTCGAAGGTAGAGACCCAGTACTTC.

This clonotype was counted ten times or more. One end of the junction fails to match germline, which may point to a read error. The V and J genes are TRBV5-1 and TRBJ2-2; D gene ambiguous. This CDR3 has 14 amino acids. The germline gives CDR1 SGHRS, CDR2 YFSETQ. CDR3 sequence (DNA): TGTGCCAGCAGTTTATCGGCGAACACCGGGGAGCTGTTTTTT. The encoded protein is CASSLSANTGELFF. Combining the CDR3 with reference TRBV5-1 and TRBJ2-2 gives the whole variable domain KAGVTQTPRYLIKTRGQQVTLSCSPISGHRSVSWYQQTPGQGLQFLFEYFSETQRNKGNFPGRFSGRQFSNSRSEMNVSTLELGDSALYLCASSLSANTGELFFGEGSRLTVL.

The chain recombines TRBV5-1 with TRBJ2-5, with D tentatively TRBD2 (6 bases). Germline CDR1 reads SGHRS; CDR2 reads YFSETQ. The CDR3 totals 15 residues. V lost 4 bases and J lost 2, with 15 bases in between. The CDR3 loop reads CASSRGPAGQETQYF. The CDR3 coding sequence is TGCGCCAGCAGCCGGGGACCGGCGGGACAAGAGACCCAGTACTTC.

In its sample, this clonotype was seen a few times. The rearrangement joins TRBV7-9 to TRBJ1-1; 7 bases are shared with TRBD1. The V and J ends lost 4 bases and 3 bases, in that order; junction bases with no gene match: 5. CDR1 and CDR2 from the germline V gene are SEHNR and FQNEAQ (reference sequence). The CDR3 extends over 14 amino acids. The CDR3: CASSSGGRDTEAFF. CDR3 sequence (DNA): TGTGCCAGCAGCTCAGGGGGGAGAGACACTGAAGCTTTCTTT.

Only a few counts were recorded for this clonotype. The CDR3 DNA follows: TGTGCCAGCAGCCCCGTTCAGAGTATTCACGAGCAGTACTTC. Translating gives CASSPVQSIHEQYF. This chain uses TRBV7-8 with TRBJ2-7; D gene unclear. Germline loops: CDR1 SGHVS, CDR2 FQNEAQ. This CDR3 is built from 14 residues. Trimming pared 5 bases from V and 5 bases from J, leaving 16 bases between.

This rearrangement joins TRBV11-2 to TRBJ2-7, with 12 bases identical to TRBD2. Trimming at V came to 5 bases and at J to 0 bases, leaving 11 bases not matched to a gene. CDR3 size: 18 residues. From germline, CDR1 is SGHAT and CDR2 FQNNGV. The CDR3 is CASSDELGLAGLSYEQYF. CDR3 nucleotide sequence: TGTGCCAGCAGCGACGAGCTCGGACTAGCGGGACTCTCCTACGAGCAGTACTTC.

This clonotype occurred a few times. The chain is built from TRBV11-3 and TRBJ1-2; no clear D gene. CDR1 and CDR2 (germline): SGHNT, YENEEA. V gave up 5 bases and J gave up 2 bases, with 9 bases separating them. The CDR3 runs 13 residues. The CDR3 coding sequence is TGTGCCAGCAGCGTATCACTGAACTATGGCTACACCTTC. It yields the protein CASSVSLNYGYTF.

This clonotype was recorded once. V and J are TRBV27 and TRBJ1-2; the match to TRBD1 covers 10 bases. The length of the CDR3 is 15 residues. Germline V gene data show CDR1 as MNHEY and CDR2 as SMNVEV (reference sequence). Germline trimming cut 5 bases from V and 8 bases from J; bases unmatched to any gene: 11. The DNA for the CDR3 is TGTGCCAGCAGTACATTTTTTAGGGACAGGGGAGGCTACACCTTC. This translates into CASSTFFRDRGGYTF.

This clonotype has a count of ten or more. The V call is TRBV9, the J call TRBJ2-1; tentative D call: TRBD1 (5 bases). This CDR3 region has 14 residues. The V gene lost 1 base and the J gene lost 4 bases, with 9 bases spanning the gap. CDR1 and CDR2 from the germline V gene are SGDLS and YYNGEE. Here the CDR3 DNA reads TGTGCCAGCAGCGTACATACAGGATACAATGAGCAGTTCTTC. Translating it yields CASSVHTGYNEQFF.

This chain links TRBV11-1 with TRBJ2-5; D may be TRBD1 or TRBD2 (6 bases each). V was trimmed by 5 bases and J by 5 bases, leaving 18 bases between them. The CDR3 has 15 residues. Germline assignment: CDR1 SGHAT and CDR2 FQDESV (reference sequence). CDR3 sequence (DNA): TGTGCCAGCAGCGCGCAGCGACTAGGGGGGGAGACCCAGTACTTC. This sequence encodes CASSAQRLGGETQYF.

The CDR3 loop is CAIRTSGGHEQFF. The CDR3 DNA reads as TGTGCCATCAGGACTAGCGGGGGCCATGAGCAGTTCTTC. The rearrangement links TRBV10-3 to TRBJ2-1, with 12 bases lining up with TRBD2. There are 13 residues in the CDR3. Germline CDR1 reads ENHRY; CDR2 reads SYGVKD. Trimming removed 6 bases from V and 8 bases from J; junction bases left unmatched: 2.

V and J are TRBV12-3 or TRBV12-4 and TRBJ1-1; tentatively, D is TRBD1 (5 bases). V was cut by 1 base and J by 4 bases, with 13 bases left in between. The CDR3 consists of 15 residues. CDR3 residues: CASSLGQGVRTEAFF. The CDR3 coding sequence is TGTGCCAGCAGTTTAGGGCAGGGCGTACGCACTGAAGCTTTCTTT.

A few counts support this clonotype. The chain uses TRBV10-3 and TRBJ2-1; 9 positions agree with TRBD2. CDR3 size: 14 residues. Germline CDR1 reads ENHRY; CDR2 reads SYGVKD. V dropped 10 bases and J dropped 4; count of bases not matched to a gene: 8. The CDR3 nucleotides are TGTGCCACCAAACGACTAGCGGAATACAATGAGCAGTTCTTC. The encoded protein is CATKRLAEYNEQFF.

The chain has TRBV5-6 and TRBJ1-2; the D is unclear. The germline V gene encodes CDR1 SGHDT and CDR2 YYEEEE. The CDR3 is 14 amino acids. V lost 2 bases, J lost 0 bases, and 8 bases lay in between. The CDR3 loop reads CASSFYTANYGYTF. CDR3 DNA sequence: TGTGCCAGCAGCTTTTATACAGCTAACTATGGCTACACCTTC. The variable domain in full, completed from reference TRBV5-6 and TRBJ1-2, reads DAGVTQSPTHLIKTRGQQVTLRCSPKSGHDTVSWYQQALGQGPQFIFQYYEEEERQRGNFPDRFSGHQFPNYSSELNVNALLLGDSALYLCASSFYTANYGYTFGSGTRLTVV.

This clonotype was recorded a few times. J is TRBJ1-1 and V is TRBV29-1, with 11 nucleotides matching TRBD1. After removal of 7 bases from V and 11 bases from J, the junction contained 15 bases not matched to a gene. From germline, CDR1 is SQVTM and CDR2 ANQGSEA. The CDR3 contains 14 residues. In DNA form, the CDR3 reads TGCAGCGCCCGGACAGGGGGCTTAACATTGGGGGCTTTCTTT. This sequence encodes CSARTGGLTLGAFF.

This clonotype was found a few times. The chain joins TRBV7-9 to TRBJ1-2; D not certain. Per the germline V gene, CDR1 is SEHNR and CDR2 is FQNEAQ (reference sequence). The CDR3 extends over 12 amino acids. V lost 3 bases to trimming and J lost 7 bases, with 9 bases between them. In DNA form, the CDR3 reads TGTGCCAGCAGCTTTGATATCGGTGGCTACACCTTC. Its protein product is CASSFDIGGYTF.

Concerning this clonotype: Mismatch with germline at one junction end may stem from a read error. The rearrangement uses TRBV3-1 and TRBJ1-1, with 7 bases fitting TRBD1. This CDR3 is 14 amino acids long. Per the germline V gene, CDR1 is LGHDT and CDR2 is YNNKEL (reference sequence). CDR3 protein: CASNQQGFGTEAFF. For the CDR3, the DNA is TGTGCCAGCAACCAACAGGGGTTCGGCACTGAAGCTTTCTTT.

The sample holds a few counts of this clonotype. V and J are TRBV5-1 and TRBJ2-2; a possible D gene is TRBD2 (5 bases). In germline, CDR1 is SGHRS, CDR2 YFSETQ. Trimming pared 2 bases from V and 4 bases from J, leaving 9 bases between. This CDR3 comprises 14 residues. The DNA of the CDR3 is TGCGCCAGCAGCTTAGTAGGGAGCACCGGGGAGCTGTTTTTT. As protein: CASSLVGSTGELFF.

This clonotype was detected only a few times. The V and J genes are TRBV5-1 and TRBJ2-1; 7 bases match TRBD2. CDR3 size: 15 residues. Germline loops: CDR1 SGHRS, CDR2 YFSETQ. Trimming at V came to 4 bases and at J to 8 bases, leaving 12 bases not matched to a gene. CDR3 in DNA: TGCGCCAGCAGCCCCCCAACGGGAGGATTCGATGAGCAGTTCTTC. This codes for CASSPPTGGFDEQFF.